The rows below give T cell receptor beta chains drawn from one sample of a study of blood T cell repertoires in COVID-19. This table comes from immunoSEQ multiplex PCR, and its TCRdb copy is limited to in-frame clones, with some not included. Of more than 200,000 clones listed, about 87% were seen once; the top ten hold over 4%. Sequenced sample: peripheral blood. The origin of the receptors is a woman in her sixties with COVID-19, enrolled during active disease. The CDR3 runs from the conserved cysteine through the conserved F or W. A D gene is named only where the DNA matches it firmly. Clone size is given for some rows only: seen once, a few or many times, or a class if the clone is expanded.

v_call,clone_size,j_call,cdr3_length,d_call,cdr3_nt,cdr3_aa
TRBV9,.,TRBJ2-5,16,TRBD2,TGTGCCAGCAGCGTAGGCGGGACTAGCGGGAGTGAGACCCAGTACTTC,CASSVGGTSGSETQYF
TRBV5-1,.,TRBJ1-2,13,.,TGCGCCAGCAGCTTGGTGGGAGATTATGGCTACACCTTC,CASSLVGDYGYTF
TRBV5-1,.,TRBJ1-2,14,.,TGCGCCAGCAGCGTACCGACTACCGCGGCGGGCTACACCTTC,CASSVPTTAAGYTF
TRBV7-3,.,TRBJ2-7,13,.,TGTGCCAGCAGTTCGACTAGTCGCTACGAGCAGTACTTC,CASSSTSRYEQYF
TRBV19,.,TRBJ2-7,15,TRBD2,TGTGCCAGTAGTATTTATAGCGGGAGTTCCTACGAGCAGTACTTC,CASSIYSGSSYEQYF
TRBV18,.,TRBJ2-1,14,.,TGTGCCAGCTCACCAACTCGCGGTAGAAATGAGCAGTTCTTC,CASSPTRGRNEQFF
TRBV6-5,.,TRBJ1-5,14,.,TGTGCCAGCAGTTACCAGGGAAGCAATCAGCCCCAGCATTTT,CASSYQGSNQPQHF
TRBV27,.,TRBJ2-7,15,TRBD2,TGTGCCAGCAGTTTAAACTGGCGGGAGTTGTACGAGCAGTACTTC,CASSLNWRELYEQYF
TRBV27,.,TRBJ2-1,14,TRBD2,TGTGCCAGCAGGTGGGACTACCGCTACAATGAGCAGTTCTTC,CASRWDYRYNEQFF
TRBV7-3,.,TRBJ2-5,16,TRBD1,TGTGCCAGCAGCTCGACCGGGACAGGGACACAAGAGACCCAGTACTTC,CASSSTGTGTQETQYF
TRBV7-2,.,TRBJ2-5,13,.,TGTGCCAGCAGCTTGGGGAGACAAGAGACCCAGTACTTC,CASSLGRQETQYF
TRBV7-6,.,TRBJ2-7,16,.,TGTGCCAGCAGCTTAGCGCCGGTCGGTAATGGCTACGAGCAGTACTTC,CASSLAPVGNGYEQYF
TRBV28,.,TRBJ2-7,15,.,TGTGCCAGCAGTCCACCGTATGGGAGCTCCTACGAGCAGTACTTC,CASSPPYGSSYEQYF
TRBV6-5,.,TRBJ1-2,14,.,TGTGCCAGCAGTTACCGACGGAGCGCTTATGGCTACACCTTC,CASSYRRSAYGYTF
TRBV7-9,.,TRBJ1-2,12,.,TGTGCCAGCAGCGCACAGACAGATGGCTACACCTTC,CASSAQTDGYTF
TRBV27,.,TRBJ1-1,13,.,TGTGCCAGCAGTTTAGCGGAGAACACTGAAGCTTTCTTT,CASSLAENTEAFF
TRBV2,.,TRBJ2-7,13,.,TGTGCCAGCAGTGTAATAAACTACTACGAGCAGTACTTC,CASSVINYYEQYF
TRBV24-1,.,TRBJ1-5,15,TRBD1,TGTGCCACCAGTTCAGGGGGCAATAGCAATCAGCCCCAGCATTTT,CATSSGGNSNQPQHF
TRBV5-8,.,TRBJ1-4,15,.,TGTGCCAGCAGCTTGGAGCTGGGAGGTAGTGAAAAACTGTTTTTT,CASSLELGGSEKLFF
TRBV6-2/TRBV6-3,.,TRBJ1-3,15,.,TGTGCCAGCAGTCAACTCCGGTCTTCTGGAAACACCATATATTTT,CASSQLRSSGNTIYF
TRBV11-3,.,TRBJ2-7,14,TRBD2,TGTGCCAGCAGCCAAGGGACTAGCGGGTACGAGCAGTACTTC,CASSQGTSGYEQYF
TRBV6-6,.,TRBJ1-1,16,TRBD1,TGTGCCAGCAGTATCGGACAGGGGGCTGGAGGCACTGAAGCTTTCTTT,CASSIGQGAGGTEAFF
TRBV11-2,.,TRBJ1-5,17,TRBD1,TGTGCCAGCAGCTTCGGACAGGGACCCATTAGCAATCAGCCCCAGCATTTT,CASSFGQGPISNQPQHF
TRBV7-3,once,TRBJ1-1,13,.,TGTGCCAGCAGCTTTGACACGAACACTGAAGCTTTCTTT,CASSFDTNTEAFF
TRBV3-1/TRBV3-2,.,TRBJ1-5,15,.,TGTGCCAGCAGCCAAGGGGCCGGCACGAATCAGCCCCAGCATTTT,CASSQGAGTNQPQHF
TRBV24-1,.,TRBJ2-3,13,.,TGTGCCACCAGTATAGCATACACAGATACGCAGTATTTT,CATSIAYTDTQYF
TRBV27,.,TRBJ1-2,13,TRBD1,TGTGCCAGCAGTTCCCGGACAGGGACTGGCTACACCTTC,CASSSRTGTGYTF
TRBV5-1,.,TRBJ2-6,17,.,TGCGCCAGCAGCTTCACGGCAGGGTACTCTGGGGCCAACGTCCTGACTTTC,CASSFTAGYSGANVLTF
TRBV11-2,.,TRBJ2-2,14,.,TGTGCCAGCAGCCTCTTAGTAGGGGCCGGGGAGCTGTTTTTT,CASSLLVGAGELFF